What follows are 27 T cell receptor beta chains derived from one specimen sequenced in a study of T-cell reconstitution after alpha-beta-depleted transplantation in children. Unique molecular identifiers featured in how the TCRbeta library was prepared. In TCRdb, the PCR reads were re-called with MiXCR into one record per CDR3 protein. Among roughly 160,000 distinct CDR3 sequences listed, approximately 10% were seen once. This sample comprised PBMCs, obtained before TCRalphabeta/CD19-depleted stem cell transplant. These receptor sequences come from a boy aged 2 to 10 with acute myeloid leukemia, due to receive a stem cell transplant.

This clonotype has at least ten counts. This chain connects TRBV4-1 to TRBJ2-7; 7 nucleotides match TRBD2. The trim removed 4 bases at V and 2 bases at J, leaving 14 bases unmatched. Germline loops: CDR1 MGHRA, CDR2 YSYEKL. The CDR3 totals 17 residues. In DNA form, the CDR3 reads TGCGCCAGCAGCCCTCAAGGGGAGGGGCCGTCTACCTACGAGCAGTACTTC. Residues: CASSPQGEGPSTYEQYF.

Ten or more counts support this clonotype. This sequence joins TRBV7-2 and TRBJ2-7, with TRBD1 identical over 8 bases. J lost 2 bases, V lost 3 bases, and 9 bases had no gene match. This CDR3 has 16 residues. The germline gives CDR1 SGHTA, CDR2 FQGNSA. The CDR3 sequence: CASSFAAGGAPYEQYF. The CDR3 coding sequence is TGTGCCAGCAGCTTCGCCGCAGGGGGCGCCCCCTACGAGCAGTACTTC.

As concerns this clonotype: A single base separates this from a much larger clone, so it may be a read error. The rearrangement links TRBV20-1 to TRBJ1-2, with D perhaps matching TRBD1 (6 bases). This CDR3 contains 12 residues. The germline CDR1 and CDR2 sequences are DFQATT and SNEGSKA (reference sequence). CDR3 nucleotide sequence: TGCAGTGCTAGAGTGGGGGGCTATGCCTACACCTTC. It is translated as CSARVGGYAYTF.

Comment on this clonotype: A read error may account for a junction end that differs from germline. CDR3 nucleotides: TGCAGTGCTAGGTGGACAGGGGTGATCGACACCGAAGTTTTCTTT. This sequence encodes CSARWTGVIDTEVFF. V usage is TRBV20-1 and J usage is TRBJ1-1; 9 positions match TRBD1. Germline-derived CDR1 and CDR2 are DFQATT and SNEGSKA (reference sequence). The CDR3 has 15 residues.

A remark on this clonotype: A much larger clone lies one base from this, so it may be a read error. This sequence joins TRBV20-1 and TRBJ2-3, with D maybe TRBD2 (5 bases). This CDR3 comprises 13 residues. Germline CDR1 DFQATT, CDR2 SNEGSKA (reference sequence). The ends were cut back, 5 bases at V and 6 bases at J, with 15 bases in the middle. In DNA form, the CDR3 reads TGCAGTGCTCTCGGGTGCACGGGGGATACGCAGTATTTT. It encodes CSALGCTGDTQYF.

This clonotype was detected ten times or more. The chain links TRBV28 to TRBJ1-4; a possible D gene is TRBD1 (6 bases). V was pared by 6 bases and J by 5 bases, with 16 bases between. The germline V gene encodes CDR1 MDHEN and CDR2 SYDVKM. This CDR3 is 15 amino acids long. CDR3 nucleotide sequence: TGTGCCAGCAGCCTATACAGGGACCCCAATGAAAAACTGTTTTTT. This codes for CASSLYRDPNEKLFF.

In this sample, this clonotype turned up many times. The genes are TRBV20-1 and TRBJ2-2; 7 bases line up with TRBD2. V was pared by 3 bases and J by 6 bases, with 7 bases of the junction left unmatched. This CDR3 comprises 14 residues. Germline V gene sequence: CDR1 DFQATT, CDR2 SNEGSKA (reference sequence). The CDR3 sequence: CSASVGGDAGELFF. CDR3 in DNA: TGCAGTGCTAGCGTGGGGGGGGACGCCGGGGAGCTGTTTTTT.

This clonotype was detected many times. This chain connects TRBV10-3 to TRBJ2-1; a possible D gene is TRBD1 (6 bases). The CDR3 is 16 residues long. The germline V gene encodes CDR1 ENHRY and CDR2 SYGVKD. Trimming took off 4 bases at V and 8 bases at J, with 21 bases between the two ends. The CDR3 DNA reads as TGTGCCATCAGTGCCTTGGGGGCGGCCACGGGCGATGAGCAGTTCTTC. This sequence encodes CAISALGAATGDEQFF.

The sample holds many counts of this clonotype. CDR3 in DNA: TGCAGTGCTAGGAGGGCTAGCGGGAGCAATGAGCAGTTCTTC. Encoded protein: CSARRASGSNEQFF. The V and J genes are TRBV20-1 and TRBJ2-1; 10 positions agree with TRBD2. Trimming took 3 bases from V and 6 from J; bases not matched to a gene: 5. Germline values: CDR1 DFQATT, CDR2 SNEGSKA (reference sequence). The CDR3 is made up of 14 amino acids.

This clonotype was detected ten times or more. J is TRBJ2-3 and V is TRBV7-2, with 11 nucleotides matching TRBD2. This CDR3 has 17 amino acids. Germline V CDR1 and CDR2: SGHTA, FQGNSA. V trimming: 3 bases; J trimming: 2 bases; junction bases outside the gene matches: 7. Here the CDR3 DNA reads TGTGCCAGCAGCTTTCGCGCTAGCGGGGGGTTCACAGATACGCAGTATTTT. This codes for CASSFRASGGFTDTQYF.

This clonotype showed up many times. The J gene is TRBJ1-1, the V gene TRBV5-1; maybe TRBD1 (6 bases). Trimming removed 1 base from V and 0 bases from J, with 10 bases in between. The CDR3 consists of 15 residues. Germline assignment: CDR1 SGHRS and CDR2 YFSETQ. CDR3 region: CASSLPDSMNTEAFF. The CDR3 DNA sequence: TGCGCCAGCAGCTTGCCGGACAGCATGAACACTGAAGCTTTCTTT.

This clonotype was seen repeatedly, ten times or more. The chain employs TRBV6-2 or TRBV6-3 and TRBJ1-6; 7 bases match TRBD1. V lost 4 bases, J lost 9 bases, and 3 bases stayed unmatched. CDR3 length: 13 amino acids. Germline CDR1 is MNHEY and CDR2 is SVGEGT. CDR3 sequence (DNA): TGTGCCAGCAGTTCCCAGGGGGTTTCACCCCTCCACTTT. This sequence encodes CASSSQGVSPLHF.

This clonotype was observed many times. V is TRBV20-1 and J is TRBJ2-2; D is perhaps TRBD2 (6 bases). Germline assignment: CDR1 DFQATT and CDR2 SNEGSKA (reference sequence). The CDR3 extends over 15 amino acids. V dropped 0 bases and J dropped 3 bases, with 11 bases sitting between them. The CDR3 DNA reads as TGCAGTGCTAGAGATGGGCGGGACTACACCGGGGAGCTGTTTTTT. This translates into CSARDGRDYTGELFF.

This clonotype was seen ten or more times. The gene calls are TRBV20-1 and TRBJ2-7, with D tentatively TRBD2 (7 bases). Germline V lookup: CDR1 DFQATT, CDR2 SNEGSKA (reference sequence). CDR3 length: 14 residues. Trimming stripped 6 bases from V and 2 bases from J, with 17 bases between. This CDR3 is CSATGGSEPYEQYF. The CDR3 DNA is TGCAGTGCCACGGGGGGCAGCGAACCCTACGAGCAGTACTTC.

This clonotype was detected ten times or more. The chain couples TRBV28 to TRBJ1-2; tentative D call: TRBD1 (5 bases). This CDR3 spans 15 amino acids. The V end was cut by 5 bases, the J end by 5 bases, with 18 bases between. CDR1 and CDR2 (germline): MDHEN, SYDVKM. The CDR3 nucleotides are TGTGCCAGCAGTCCCGGCCAGGGCGGCCCTTATGGCTACACCTTC. Translation gives CASSPGQGGPYGYTF.

Many counts were recorded for this clonotype. This sequence joins TRBV6-5 and TRBJ1-1; 7 nucleotides match TRBD1. The CDR3 is 16 amino acids. After removal of 4 bases from V and 0 bases from J, the junction contained 8 bases not matched to a gene. Germline V gene lookup returns CDR1 MNHEY and CDR2 SVGAGI. In DNA, the CDR3 is TGTGCCAGCAGTTCCACGACAGGGCTGATGAACACTGAAGCTTTCTTT. This sequence encodes CASSSTTGLMNTEAFF.

There are many counts of this clonotype. The chain links TRBV7-8 to TRBJ2-1; maybe TRBD1 (6 bases). The germline V gene encodes CDR1 SGHVS and CDR2 FQNEAQ. This CDR3 has 14 residues. Between the trimmed V and J ends, which lost 0 bases and 4 bases, there was a span of 7 bases. The CDR3: CASSLAGQYNEQFF. The CDR3, as DNA: TGTGCCAGCAGCTTAGCTGGACAGTACAATGAGCAGTTCTTC.

This chain connects TRBV6-2 or TRBV6-3 to TRBJ2-1; 9 nucleotides align to TRBD2. The CDR3 consists of 20 residues. Trimming took 6 bases from V and 0 from J; bases not matched to a gene: 18. In germline, CDR1 is MNHEY, CDR2 SVGEGT. The CDR3 sequence is CASRQPGLAEIRSSYNEQFF. The CDR3 coding sequence is TGTGCCAGCAGACAACCGGGACTAGCCGAGATTAGGAGCTCCTACAATGAGCAGTTCTTC.

At least ten counts were recorded for this clonotype. The chain combines TRBV5-1 with TRBJ1-5; no clear D. CDR3 length equals 16 residues. The germline V and J ends were trimmed by 0 bases and 3 bases, with 13 bases remaining between them. The germline CDR1 and CDR2 sequences are SGHRS and YFSETQ. In nucleotides, the CDR3 is TGCGCCAGCAGCTTGGGCCCCCGGGTGAACAATCAGCCCCAGCATTTT. It codes for CASSLGPRVNNQPQHF.

This clonotype was recorded at least ten times. J is TRBJ1-2 and V is TRBV7-2, with a possible D match to TRBD1 (6 bases). The germline CDR1 and CDR2 sequences are SGHTA and FQGNSA. The CDR3 sequence is 15 residues long. Trimming cost V 5 bases and J 1 base, with 14 bases left between them. The CDR3 DNA reads TGTGCCAGCAGCGCTGGGGGGGGCAGTAACTATGGCTACACCTTC. Translated: CASSAGGGSNYGYTF.

At least ten counts were recorded for this clonotype. The chain couples TRBV5-1 to TRBJ1-2; the D gene is possibly TRBD1 (6 bases). Germline CDR1 is SGHRS and CDR2 is YFSETQ. This CDR3 region has 17 residues. V lost 0 bases and J lost 4, with 19 bases in between. The CDR3 DNA reads as TGCGCCAGCAGCTTGGATCCCGACAGGCGGCACTTCTATGGCTACACCTTC. Translation: CASSLDPDRRHFYGYTF.

This clonotype was picked up many times. The gene calls are TRBV20-1 and TRBJ2-1, with 14 bases that match TRBD2. Germline loops: CDR1 DFQATT, CDR2 SNEGSKA (reference sequence). This CDR3 is built from 17 residues. This CDR3 reads CSPGLAGESPMFDEQFF. CDR3 DNA sequence: TGCAGCCCGGGACTAGCGGGAGAATCCCCTATGTTTGATGAGCAGTTCTTC.

There are many counts of this clonotype. The chain combines TRBV11-2 with TRBJ1-2, with D maybe TRBD1 (6 bases). The CDR3 runs 13 residues. Germline loops: CDR1 SGHAT, CDR2 FQNNGV. Trimming shortened V by 5 bases and J by 8 bases, and 15 bases separated the two germline ends. CDR3: CASSRTEGEGYTF. CDR3 nucleotide sequence: TGTGCCAGCAGCAGGACAGAGGGGGAAGGCTACACCTTC.

This clonotype was detected ten times or more. V and J are TRBV6-2 or TRBV6-3 and TRBJ2-3; 7 bases align to TRBD2. The CDR3 has 16 residues. The germline V gene has CDR1 MNHEY and CDR2 SVGEGT. The trim removed 7 bases at V and 2 bases at J, leaving 12 bases unmatched. CDR3 sequence (DNA): TGTGCCAGCACCAAACCGGGCCTAGCGGCCACAGATACGCAGTATTTT. It codes for CASTKPGLAATDTQYF.

This clonotype came up once. The rearrangement joins TRBV20-1 to TRBJ2-3, with D perhaps assigned TRBD1 or TRBD2 (5 bases each). The germline CDR1 and CDR2 sequences are DFQATT and SNEGSKA (reference sequence). The CDR3 runs to 15 residues. CDR3 loop: CIAVYQMGRADTQYF. The DNA for the CDR3 is TGCATCGCGGTCTATCAAATGGGGCGGGCAGATACGCAGTATTTT.

This clonotype was detected many times. The chain has TRBV4-1 and TRBJ1-5, with 7 nucleotides matching TRBD1. The trim removed 5 bases at V and 5 bases at J, leaving 9 bases unmatched. Germline lookup yields CDR1 MGHRA and CDR2 YSYEKL. The CDR3 runs 15 residues. This CDR3 is CASSLRTGSYQPQHF. CDR3 sequence (DNA): TGCGCCAGCAGCTTAAGGACAGGAAGTTATCAGCCCCAGCATTTT.

The table lists this clonotype with many counts. The V call is TRBV20-1, the J call TRBJ1-5; a possible D gene is TRBD1 (5 bases). The V end was cut by 4 bases, the J end by 3 bases, with 10 bases between. The CDR3 is made up of 13 amino acids. CDR1 and CDR2 from the germline V gene are DFQATT and SNEGSKA (reference sequence). The CDR3 DNA is TGCAGTGCTACAGACAGCTACAATCAGCCCCAGCATTTT. It yields the protein CSATDSYNQPQHF.